This T cell receptor (beta chain) was observed in a study of OX40 agonist ivuxolimab in advanced cancers. Study as a whole: Patients' therapy was ivuxolimab, an antibody that acts as an agonist of OX40 (CD134). Hepatocellular carcinoma, melanoma, renal cell or head and neck cancer occurred in dose-escalation patients. Three patients had partial responses: one hepatocellular carcinoma, two cutaneous melanoma.

Generated by immunoSEQ multiplex PCR, the TCRdb table keeps only in-frame clones and is missing some. The data hold tens of thousands of clones, with roughly 89% observed a single time. Study-wide findings and caveats: Clonal expansion by week 6 occurred in CD4+ and CD8+ blood T cells (at 0.1 to 3.0 mg/kg).

Details on this clone: Its specificity is not known.

The V gene lost 7 bases and the J gene lost 2 bases, with 10 bases spanning the gap. In germline, CDR1 is SEHNR, CDR2 FQNEAQ (reference sequence). The CDR3 has 13 residues. The sequence came from an adult with an advanced solid tumor such as melanoma, head and neck, liver or kidney cancer. This sample comprised CD4+ or CD8+ T cells sorted from blood, obtained in a trial of the OX40 agonist ivuxolimab. The V and J genes are TRBV7-9 and TRBJ2-3; TRBD1 is a possible D gene (5 bases). Written as DNA, the CDR3 is TGTGCCAGCACCAAACAGGACACAGATACGCAGTATTTT. This gives the protein CASTKQDTDTQYF.